This T cell receptor (beta chain) comes out of a study of shared clonotypes between healthy human individuals. Study-wide context: Those who served as donors were a couple of women and three men between the ages of 18 and 49.

Findings of the study overall: Naive CD4 clonotype sharing across a few donors was approximately 5%.

Concerning this clone: Its antigen is still unknown.

Sequencing was performed with immunoSEQ multiplex PCR; in TCRdb, only in-frame clones are kept and a portion is missing. Of about 1.5 million clones detected, 95% to 99% appear once; the ten largest clones hold roughly 0.42%. The V gene's germline CDR1 is SNHLY and CDR2 FYNNEI. This CDR3 has 12 amino acids. After removal of 1 base from V and 10 bases from J, the junction contained 0 bases not matched to a gene. The receptor was isolated from a man aged 25-40 years in good health. The sample consisted of naive CD4+ T cells sorted from blood. Subset noted: CD45RA+ positively selected. The chain is built from TRBV2 and TRBJ2-1, with 8 bases aligning to TRBD2. This CDR3 reads CASSEEREEQFF. The CDR3 region has the DNA TGTGCCAGCAGTGAAGAGCGGGAGGAGCAGTTCTTC.